A selection of T cell receptor beta chains follows, all from one sample in a study of blood T cells in healthy people across ages. TCRdb ran MiXCR on the 5' RACE reads and lists one entry per CDR3 protein. The sample lists about 650,000 distinct CDR3 sequences; about 32% were seen once. The sequencing sample was made of blood. The receptor source for this set is a woman older than 75 in good health. Each CDR3 is given with its conserved first and last residue. D genes are given only for firm matches. Not all rows give a size; the values are once, few, many and, for expanded clones, a class.

clone_size,j_call,v_call,d_call,cdr3_aa,cdr3_nt
.,TRBJ2-3,TRBV5-1,.,CASSLGDYTDTQYF,TGCGCCAGCAGCTTGGGGGATTACACAGATACGCAGTATTTT
many,TRBJ1-5,TRBV30,.,CAWSVSSRQIDQPQHF,TGTGCCTGGAGTGTGTCATCGCGGCAGATAGATCAGCCCCAGCATTTT
many,TRBJ2-5,TRBV7-8,TRBD1,CASSPGTVVPAKETQYF,TGTGCCAGCAGCCCAGGGACAGTCGTCCCCGCCAAGGAGACCCAGTACTTC
many,TRBJ2-2,TRBV5-1,.,CASSLALGDTGELFF,TGCGCCAGCAGCTTGGCCCTAGGGGACACCGGGGAGCTGTTTTTT
.,TRBJ2-3,TRBV30,.,CAWRNPWDPSTDTQYF,TGTGCCTGGAGAAACCCGTGGGACCCTAGCACAGATACGCAGTATTTT
.,TRBJ2-1,TRBV9,.,CASSVGERSSYNEQFF,TGTGCCAGCAGCGTAGGGGAGAGGAGCTCCTACAATGAGCAGTTCTTC
.,TRBJ2-3,TRBV5-1,.,CASSLDRVAADTQYF,TGCGCCAGCAGCTTGGACAGGGTCGCTGCAGATACGCAGTATTTT
many,TRBJ2-3,TRBV20-1,TRBD2,CSAPAPTSGITDTQYF,TGCAGTGCTCCGGCCCCGACTAGCGGGATAACAGATACGCAGTATTTT
.,TRBJ2-3,TRBV20-1,TRBD2,CSASTSSGGRTDTQYF,TGCAGTGCTAGTACGTCTAGCGGGGGTCGCACAGATACGCAGTATTTT
many,TRBJ2-5,TRBV27,.,CASSKQGIPGQETQYF,TGTGCCAGCAGTAAGCAGGGGATCCCAGGGCAAGAGACCCAGTACTTC
few,TRBJ2-3,TRBV7-2,TRBD2,CASSLVLAGSSTDTQYF,TGTGCCAGCAGCTTAGTACTAGCGGGATCCAGCACAGATACGCAGTATTTT
.,TRBJ1-4,TRBV3-1,.,CASRAPTNEKLFF,TGTGCCAGCAGAGCCCCTACTAATGAAAAACTGTTTTTT
.,TRBJ2-7,TRBV30,.,CAWLPLDRGSYEQYF,TGTGCCTGGCTTCCCTTGGACCGGGGGTCCTACGAGCAGTACTTC
many,TRBJ1-2,TRBV10-3,.,CAISLGTGNYGYTF,TGTGCCATCAGCTTGGGGACGGGCAACTATGGCTACACCTTC
.,TRBJ2-4,TRBV7-2,.,CASSLASFRNHIQYF,TGTGCCAGCAGCTTAGCCTCGTTTCGGAATCACATTCAGTACTTC
few,TRBJ2-3,TRBV6-1,.,CASSAKTSRGQDTQYF,TGTGCCAGCAGTGCCAAGACTAGCAGGGGTCAGGATACGCAGTATTTT
.,TRBJ1-2,TRBV19,TRBD1,CASSDRGSVSYTF,TGTGCCAGTAGTGACAGGGGTAGTGTGAGCTACACCTTC
.,TRBJ1-2,TRBV20-1,.,CSAETRGYTF,TGCAGTGCTGAGACACGCGGCTACACCTTC
many,TRBJ1-5,TRBV7-9,.,CASSLGRENQPQHF,TGTGCCAGCAGCTTAGGCAGGGAGAATCAGCCCCAGCATTTT
many,TRBJ2-7,TRBV7-2,.,CASSPRTAQYF,TGTGCCAGCAGCCCGCGGACAGCTCAGTACTTC
.,TRBJ2-7,TRBV4-1,.,CASSREAHYEQYF,TGCGCCAGCAGCCGTGAGGCCCACTACGAGCAGTACTTC
many,TRBJ2-7,TRBV6-1,.,CASRGRFSSYEQYF,TGTGCCAGCAGGGGACGGTTTAGCTCCTACGAGCAGTACTTC
few,TRBJ1-3,TRBV20-1,.,CSARVEGFTGNTIYF,TGCAGTGCTAGAGTTGAGGGTTTCACTGGAAACACCATATATTTT
.,TRBJ1-1,TRBV29-1,.,CSAVDFLDTEAFF,TGCAGCGCCGTCGACTTCCTGGACACTGAAGCTTTCTTT
many,TRBJ1-4,TRBV7-2,.,CASSRAGDAGEKLFF,TGTGCCAGCAGCCGCGCCGGAGACGCGGGTGAAAAACTGTTTTTT
many,TRBJ2-7,TRBV6-2/TRBV6-3,.,CASTPRGRGGDNEQYF,TGTGCCAGCACCCCACGGGGAAGAGGAGGTGATAACGAGCAGTACTTC
many,TRBJ2-1,TRBV20-1,.,CSARQNSYNEQFF,TGCAGTGCTAGACAAAACTCCTACAATGAGCAGTTCTTC
many,TRBJ2-7,TRBV6-5,TRBD2,CTSGRGDEQYF,TGTACGTCTGGTCGGGGGGACGAGCAGTACTTC
few,TRBJ1-1,TRBV7-2,TRBD1,CASSLGGTGTGTEAFF,TGTGCCAGCAGCTTAGGGGGGACAGGGACTGGAACTGAAGCTTTCTTT
.,TRBJ2-7,TRBV20-1,.,CSARTGHYEQYF,TGCAGTGCTAGGACAGGCCACTACGAGCAGTACTTC
many,TRBJ2-3,TRBV20-1,.,CSARDPQGRGTDTQYF,TGCAGTGCTAGAGATCCTCAGGGGAGGGGCACAGATACGCAGTATTTT
.,TRBJ1-2,TRBV12-3/TRBV12-4,.,CASSGDSGSYTF,TGTGCCAGCAGTGGGGACTCGGGAAGCTACACCTTC
once,TRBJ2-7,TRBV13,.,CASSLEGGGRSYEQYF,TGTGCCAGCAGCTTAGAAGGAGGGGGCCGATCCTACGAGCAGTACTTC
.,TRBJ2-1,TRBV20-1,TRBD2,CSARGLAGRSSYNERYF,TGCAGTGCAAGAGGACTAGCGGGGCGCAGCTCCTACAATGAGCGGTACTTC
many,TRBJ2-3,TRBV29-1,.,CSGRSQGGSLAQYF,TGCAGCGGGCGATCGCAGGGGGGCAGCTTGGCGCAGTATTTT
few,TRBJ1-2,TRBV12-3/TRBV12-4,.,CASSPRAPSNYGYTF,TGTGCCAGCAGTCCCCGAGCCCCCTCTAACTATGGCTACACCTTC
.,TRBJ2-7,TRBV12-3/TRBV12-4,.,CASSFRRWGPYEQYF,TGTGCCAGCAGTTTCCGCAGGTGGGGGCCCTACGAGCAGTACTTC
few,TRBJ2-2,TRBV4-1,.,CASSQAGGVNGELFF,TGCGCCAGCAGCCAGGCCGGAGGGGTTAACGGGGAGCTGTTTTTT
.,TRBJ1-2,TRBV7-2,TRBD1,CASSPDRGASYGCTF,TGTGCCAGCAGCCCGGACAGGGGAGCTAGCTATGGCTGTACCTTC
few,TRBJ2-1,TRBV5-1,.,CASSLTSRPPVVNEQFF,TGCGCCAGCAGCTTAACTTCCAGGCCCCCCGTTGTCAATGAGCAGTTCTTC
many,TRBJ2-7,TRBV30,TRBD1,CAWSVGQVVSEQYF,TGTGCCTGGAGTGTCGGACAGGTAGTGTCCGAGCAGTACTTC
few,TRBJ2-7,TRBV28,TRBD2,CASSFPPVGTSGMLSYEQYF,TGTGCCAGCAGTTTTCCTCCCGTTGGGACTAGCGGGATGCTGTCCTACGAGCAGTACTTC
.,TRBJ2-1,TRBV20-1,TRBD1,CSASGTGQVNEQFF,TGCAGTGCTAGCGGGACAGGCCAGGTCAATGAGCAGTTCTTC
.,TRBJ2-5,TRBV10-3,.,CAISENSRTRTQYF,TGTGCCATCAGTGAGAACAGCCGGACGCGGACCCAGTACTTC
.,TRBJ2-1,TRBV6-6,.,CASSQRSVMVSYNEQFF,TGTGCCAGCAGTCAGCGAAGTGTGATGGTGTCTTACAATGAGCAGTTCTTC
.,TRBJ2-6,TRBV6-6,.,CASSSGTGRSGANVLTF,TGTGCCAGCAGTTCCGGGACGGGTCGCTCTGGGGCCAACGTCCTGACTTTC
.,TRBJ1-5,TRBV18,TRBD1,CASSPLRQGDSNQPQHF,TGTGCCAGCTCACCGCTCCGACAGGGGGATAGCAATCAGCCCCAGCATTTT
.,TRBJ2-2,TRBV7-9,.,CASSSSGLSTGELFF,TGTGCCAGCAGCTCATCGGGTTTAAGCACCGGGGAGCTGTTTTTT